This T cell receptor beta chain was profiled in a study of blood T cell repertoires in COVID-19. Background on the study: Specimens from acute and convalescent COVID-19 originated in the United States, Italy and Spain.

V dropped 2 bases and J dropped 4 bases, with 15 bases sitting between them. Per the germline V gene, CDR1 is MNHNY and CDR2 is SVGAGI (reference sequence). This CDR3 is built from 16 residues. Original handling: Counts of nucleated cells, estimated from reference gene primer amplification, were obtained. Measured with immunoSEQ multiplex PCR; TCRdb has only the in-frame clones, and not every one. V and J calls and clone size follow that table, whereas D and trimming were derived from the DNA. Among about 80,000 clones listed, 91% were seen once. The specimen was peripheral blood. This sequence originates from a woman aged 45-59 years in a cohort sampled during active COVID-19. The chain links TRBV6-6 to TRBJ1-5; maybe TRBD1 (5 bases). As DNA, the CDR3 is TGTGCCAGCAGTTACGGGGCCGGGGAGGGAAATCAGCCCCAGCATTTT. Protein product: CASSYGAGEGNQPQHF.